The text below deals with one TCR beta chain. Its cognate antigen is unknown. The data derive from a study of synovial regulatory T cells in juvenile arthritis. The protocol was immunoSEQ multiplex PCR, while the TCRdb copy is restricted to in-frame clones and leaves out a portion. The listing contains about 10,000 clones. Study-wide results and caveats: Across patients, iaTreg TCR repertoires were mostly private, partly shared with synovial Teff and blood CPL. iaTreg cells shared more CDR3 sequences with synovial Tregs than other blood Tregs did.

The CDR3 spans 15 residues. This entry has no DNA. CDR1 KGHSH and CDR2 LQKENI come from the germline V gene. The chain carries TRBV18 and TRBJ2-7; TCRdb indicates TRBD1, and absent DNA this call remains unverified. The TCR comes from a donor between 2 and 29 years old with juvenile idiopathic arthritis. Sequences were obtained from Treg cells from blood. As for subset: remaining (HLA-DR-negative) circulating blood Treg cells. CDR3 residues: CASSHSRGESYEQYF.